This T cell receptor beta chain came from a study of T cell clones after liver transplantation. Study context: Three of the eight recipients were HCV-positive; the rest had non-autoimmune, non-viral transplant indications. Standard immunosuppression, with no induction, continued until 12-24 months after transplant. Study results and caveats: The donor-reactive repertoire was only partly measurable in a couple of subjects, lacking donor cells. Migration into the graft, not deletion, may explain lost graft donor-reactive T cells.

V shed 1 base and J shed 2 bases, with 10 bases lying between them. The CDR3 spans 15 residues. Per germline, CDR1 SGHAT and CDR2 FQNNGV. Only in-frame clones appear in the TCRdb table, and some are missing; sequencing was by immunoSEQ multiplex PCR. The table has fewer than 50,000 clones, about 86% seen once; the top ten hold 2% to 2.5%. A remark on this clone: Its cognate antigen is unknown.

The origin of this receptor is a human patient who received a liver transplant. Certain T cells may be donor cells from the graft. The sequencing here drew on CD4+ T cells from blood, taken 24 months after liver transplant. The rearrangement uses TRBV11-2 and TRBJ2-3; D is ambiguous. The CDR3 sequence is CASSLVPLPTDTQYF. The CDR3 DNA sequence: TGTGCCAGCAGCTTAGTCCCCCTACCCACAGATACGCAGTATTTT.